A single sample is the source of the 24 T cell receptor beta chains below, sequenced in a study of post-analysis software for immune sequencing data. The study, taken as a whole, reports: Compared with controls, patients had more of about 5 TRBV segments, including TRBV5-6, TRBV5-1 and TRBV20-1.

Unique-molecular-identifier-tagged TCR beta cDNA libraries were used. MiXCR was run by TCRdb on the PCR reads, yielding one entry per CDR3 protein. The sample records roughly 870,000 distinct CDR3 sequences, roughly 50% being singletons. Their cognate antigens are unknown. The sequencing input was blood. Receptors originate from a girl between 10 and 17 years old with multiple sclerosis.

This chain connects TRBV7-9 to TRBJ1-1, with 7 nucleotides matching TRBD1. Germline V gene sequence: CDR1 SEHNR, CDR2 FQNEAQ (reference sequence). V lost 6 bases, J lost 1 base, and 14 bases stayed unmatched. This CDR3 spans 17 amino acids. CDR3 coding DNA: TGTGCCAGCAGTCCACCCGGGACAGCCCTCCGGAACACTGAAGCTTTCTTT. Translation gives CASSPPGTALRNTEAFF.

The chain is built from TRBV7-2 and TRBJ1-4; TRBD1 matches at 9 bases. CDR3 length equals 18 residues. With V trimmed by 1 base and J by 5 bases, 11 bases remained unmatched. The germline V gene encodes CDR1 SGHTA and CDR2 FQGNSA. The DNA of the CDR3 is TGTGCCAGCAGCTTAGGGACCACAGGGGGCCCGGGCAATGAAAAACTGTTTTTT. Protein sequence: CASSLGTTGGPGNEKLFF.

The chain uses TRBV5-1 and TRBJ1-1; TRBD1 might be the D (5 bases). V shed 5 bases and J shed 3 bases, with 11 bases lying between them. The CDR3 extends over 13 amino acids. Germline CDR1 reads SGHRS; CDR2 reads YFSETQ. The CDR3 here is CASSVGTYTEAFF. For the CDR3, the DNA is TGCGCCAGCAGTGTCGGGACGTACACTGAAGCTTTCTTT.

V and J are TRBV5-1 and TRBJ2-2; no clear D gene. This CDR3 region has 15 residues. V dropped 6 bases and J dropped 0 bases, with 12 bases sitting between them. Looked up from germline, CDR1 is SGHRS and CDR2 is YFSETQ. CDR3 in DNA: TGCGCCAGCATGATGGCAGGCCCGAACACCGGGGAGCTGTTTTTT. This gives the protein CASMMAGPNTGELFF.

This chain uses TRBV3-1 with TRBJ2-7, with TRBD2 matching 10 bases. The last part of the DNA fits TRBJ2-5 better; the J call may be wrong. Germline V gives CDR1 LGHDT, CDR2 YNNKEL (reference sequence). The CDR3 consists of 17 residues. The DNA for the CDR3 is TGTGCCAGCAGCCAAGTTGGGGGGGGACTAGCGTCAGAGACCCAGTACTTC. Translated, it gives CASSQVGGGLASETQYF.

DNA for the CDR3: TGTGCCAGCAGTACGACCGCCACGGGGGCCTTACAAGAGACCCAGTACTTC. This translates into CASSTTATGALQETQYF. The chain links TRBV12-3 or TRBV12-4 to TRBJ2-5; the D call may be TRBD1 or TRBD2 (6 bases each). V lost 5 bases and J 2 bases, leaving 21 bases between the germline ends. The CDR3 loop spans 17 amino acids.

The CDR3 loop is CASSLRTEQGKAFF. The DNA for the CDR3 is TGTGCCAGCAGCTTAAGGACCGAACAGGGTAAAGCTTTCTTT. V is TRBV7-9 and J is TRBJ1-1; possible D gene TRBD1, 6 bases. V dropped 2 bases and J dropped 9 bases, with 16 bases sitting between them. CDR1 is SEHNR, CDR2 FQNEAQ, per germline (reference sequence). The CDR3 runs to 14 residues.

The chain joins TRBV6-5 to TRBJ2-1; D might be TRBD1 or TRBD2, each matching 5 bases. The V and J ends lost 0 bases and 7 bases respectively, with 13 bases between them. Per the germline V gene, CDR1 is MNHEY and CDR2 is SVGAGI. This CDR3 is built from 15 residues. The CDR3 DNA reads TGTGCCAGCAGTTACTCGATTGAGGGGCGTAATGAGCAGTTCTTC. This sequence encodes CASSYSIEGRNEQFF.

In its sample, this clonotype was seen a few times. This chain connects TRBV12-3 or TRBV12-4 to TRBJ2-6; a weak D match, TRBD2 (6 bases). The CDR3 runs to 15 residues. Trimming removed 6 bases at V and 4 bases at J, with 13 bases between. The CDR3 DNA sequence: TGTGCCAGCAGACCCGGGGGTACAGGGGCCAACGTCCTGACTTTC. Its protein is CASRPGGTGANVLTF.

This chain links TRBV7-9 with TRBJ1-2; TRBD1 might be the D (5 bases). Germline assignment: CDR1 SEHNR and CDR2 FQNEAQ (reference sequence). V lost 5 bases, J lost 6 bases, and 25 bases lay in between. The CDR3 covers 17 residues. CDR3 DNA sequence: TGTGCCAGCAGCCCACTCGGGCTGGGGCAGGGTCTAAATGGCTACACCTTC. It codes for CASSPLGLGQGLNGYTF.

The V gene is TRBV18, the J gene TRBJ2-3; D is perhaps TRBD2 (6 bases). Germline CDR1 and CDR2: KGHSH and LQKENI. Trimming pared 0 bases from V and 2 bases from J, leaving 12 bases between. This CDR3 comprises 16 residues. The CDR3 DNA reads TGTGCCAGCTCACCACCTCTAGCGAAACTCACAGATACGCAGTATTTT. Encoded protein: CASSPPLAKLTDTQYF.

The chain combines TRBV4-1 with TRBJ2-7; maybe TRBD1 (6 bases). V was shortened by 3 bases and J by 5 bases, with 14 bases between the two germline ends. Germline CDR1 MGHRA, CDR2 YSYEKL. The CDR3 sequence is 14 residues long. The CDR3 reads CASSHPGQPNEQYF. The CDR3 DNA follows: TGCGCCAGCAGCCACCCGGGACAACCCAACGAGCAGTACTTC.

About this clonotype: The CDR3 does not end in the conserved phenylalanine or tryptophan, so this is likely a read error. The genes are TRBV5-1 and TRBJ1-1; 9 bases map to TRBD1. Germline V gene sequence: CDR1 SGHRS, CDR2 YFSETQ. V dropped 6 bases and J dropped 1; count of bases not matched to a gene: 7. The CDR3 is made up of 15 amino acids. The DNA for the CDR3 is TGCGCCAGCAAGGGACAGGGAAGATCGAACACTGAAGCTTTCTCT. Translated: CASKGQGRSNTEAFS.

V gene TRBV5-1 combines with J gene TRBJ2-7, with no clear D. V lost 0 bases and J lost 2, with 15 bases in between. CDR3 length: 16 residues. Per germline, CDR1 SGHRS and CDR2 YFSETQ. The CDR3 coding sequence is TGCGCCAGCAGCTTGGTATCAGTTGATTACCCCTACGAGCAGTACTTC. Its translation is CASSLVSVDYPYEQYF.

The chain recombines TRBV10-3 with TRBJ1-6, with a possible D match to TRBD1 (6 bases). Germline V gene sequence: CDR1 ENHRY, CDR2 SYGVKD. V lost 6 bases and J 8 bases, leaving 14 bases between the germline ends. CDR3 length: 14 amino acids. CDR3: CAISARDTDSPLHF. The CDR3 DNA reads TGTGCCATCAGCGCCCGGGACACCGATTCACCCCTCCACTTT.

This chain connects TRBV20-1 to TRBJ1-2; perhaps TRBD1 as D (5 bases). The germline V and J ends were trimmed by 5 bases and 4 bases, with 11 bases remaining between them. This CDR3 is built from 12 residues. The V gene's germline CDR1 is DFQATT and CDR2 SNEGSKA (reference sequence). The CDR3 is CSASGGTYGYTF. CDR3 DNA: TGCAGTGCTTCGGGAGGGACCTATGGCTACACCTTC.

The CDR3 DNA reads TGTGCCAGCAGGAGCGATGGCTCTGGGGCCAACGTCCTGACTTTC. As protein: CASRSDGSGANVLTF. The chain carries TRBV12-3 or TRBV12-4 and TRBJ2-6; D call uncertain. The CDR3 is 15 amino acids. V was pared by 6 bases and J by 0 bases, with 9 bases between.

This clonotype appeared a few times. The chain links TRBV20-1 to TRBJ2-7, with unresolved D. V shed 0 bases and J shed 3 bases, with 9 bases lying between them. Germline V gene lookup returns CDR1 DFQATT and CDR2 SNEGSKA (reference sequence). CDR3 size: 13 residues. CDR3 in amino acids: CSARDRDLYEQYF. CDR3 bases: TGCAGTGCTAGAGATCGAGATCTCTACGAGCAGTACTTC.

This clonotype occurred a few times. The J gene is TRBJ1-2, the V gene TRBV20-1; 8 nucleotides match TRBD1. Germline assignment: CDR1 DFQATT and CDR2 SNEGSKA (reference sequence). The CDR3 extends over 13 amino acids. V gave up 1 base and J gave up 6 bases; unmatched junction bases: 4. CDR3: CSARGAGGNGYTF. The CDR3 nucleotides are TGCAGTGCTAGAGGCGCAGGGGGCAATGGCTACACCTTC.

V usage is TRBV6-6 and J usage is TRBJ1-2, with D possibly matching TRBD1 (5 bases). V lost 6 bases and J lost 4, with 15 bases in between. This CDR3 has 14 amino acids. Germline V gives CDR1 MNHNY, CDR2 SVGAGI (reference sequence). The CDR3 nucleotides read TGTGCCAGCAGCCGCGGGACGGAAAGCTATGGCTACACCTTC. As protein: CASSRGTESYGYTF.

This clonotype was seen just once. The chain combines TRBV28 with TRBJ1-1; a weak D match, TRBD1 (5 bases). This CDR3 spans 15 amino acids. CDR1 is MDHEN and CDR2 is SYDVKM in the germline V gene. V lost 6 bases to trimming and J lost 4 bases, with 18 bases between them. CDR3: CASSFPESRGTEAFF. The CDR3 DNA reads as TGTGCCAGCAGCTTCCCCGAATCGAGGGGCACTGAAGCTTTCTTT.

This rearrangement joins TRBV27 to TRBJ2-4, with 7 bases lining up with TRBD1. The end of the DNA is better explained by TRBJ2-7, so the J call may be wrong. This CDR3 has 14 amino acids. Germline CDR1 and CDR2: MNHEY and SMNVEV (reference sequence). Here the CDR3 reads CASSLLYRGYEQYF. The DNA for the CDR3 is TGTGCCAGCAGTTTACTGTACAGGGGCTACGAGCAGTACTTC.

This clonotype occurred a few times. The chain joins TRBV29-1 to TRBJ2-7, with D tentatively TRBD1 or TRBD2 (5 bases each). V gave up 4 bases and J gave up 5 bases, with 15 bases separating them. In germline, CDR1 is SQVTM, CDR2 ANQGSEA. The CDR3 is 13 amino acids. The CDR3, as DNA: TGCAGCGTTGGGCCGCGTAGAGGGGACGAGCAGTACTTC. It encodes CSVGPRRGDEQYF.

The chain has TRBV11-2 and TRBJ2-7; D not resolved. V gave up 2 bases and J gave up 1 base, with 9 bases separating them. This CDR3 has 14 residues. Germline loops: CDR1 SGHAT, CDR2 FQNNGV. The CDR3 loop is CASSLRSTSYEQYF. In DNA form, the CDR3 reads TGTGCCAGCAGCTTACGGTCTACTTCCTACGAGCAGTACTTC.